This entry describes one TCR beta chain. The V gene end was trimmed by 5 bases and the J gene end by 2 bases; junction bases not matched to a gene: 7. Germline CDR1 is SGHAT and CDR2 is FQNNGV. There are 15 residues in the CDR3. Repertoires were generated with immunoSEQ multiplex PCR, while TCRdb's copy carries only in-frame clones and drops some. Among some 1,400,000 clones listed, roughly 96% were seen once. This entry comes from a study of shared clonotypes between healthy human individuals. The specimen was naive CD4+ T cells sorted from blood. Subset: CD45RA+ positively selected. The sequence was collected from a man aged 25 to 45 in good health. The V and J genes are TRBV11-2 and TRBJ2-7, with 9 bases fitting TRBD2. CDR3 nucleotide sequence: TGTGCCAGCAGCCCGACTAGCGGCGATACCTACGAGCAGTACTTC. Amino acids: CASSPTSGDTYEQYF.